The 22 T cell receptor beta chains below come from one sample, sequenced in a study of control samples from healthy donors and cancer patients. TCRdb keeps only in-frame clones here, not all; method: immunoSEQ multiplex PCR. The sample lists about 120,000 clones, 85% to 90% seen once, with 12% in the top ten. The specimen was blood. The receptors were sampled from a man in his thirties or forties in good health.

This sequence joins TRBV30 and TRBJ2-7, with D tentatively TRBD1 (6 bases). Germline V gives CDR1 GTSNPN, CDR2 SVGIG (reference sequence). Between the trimmed V and J ends, which lost 5 bases and 3 bases, there was a span of 17 bases. CDR3 length equals 14 residues. CDR3 nucleotide sequence: TGTGCCTGGCAACCCGGACAGAAGGTCTACGAGCAGTACTTC. Translating gives CAWQPGQKVYEQYF.

This clone was detected only once. This sequence joins TRBV19 and TRBJ1-1; 9 bases line up with TRBD1. The CDR3 totals 13 residues. Germline V gene sequence: CDR1 LNHDA, CDR2 SQIVND (reference sequence). V gave up 5 bases and J gave up 11 bases; unmatched junction bases: 9. CDR3 DNA sequence: TGTGCCAGTAGTCCCCGGGACAGGGTGAATGCTTTCTTT. Its protein is CASSPRDRVNAFF.

This chain uses TRBV27 with TRBJ1-1, with a weak D call TRBD1 (6 bases). The CDR3 covers 16 residues. V shed 2 bases and J shed 2 bases, with 15 bases lying between them. Germline loops: CDR1 MNHEY, CDR2 SMNVEV (reference sequence). As DNA, the CDR3 is TGTGCCAGCAGTTTAAAGGGGGACGGGATAAACACTGAAGCTTTCTTT. Residues: CASSLKGDGINTEAFF.

This sequence joins TRBV15 and TRBJ2-6; possibly TRBD2 for D (6 bases). V lost 0 bases and J lost 4, with 10 bases in between. This CDR3 has 16 amino acids. Germline V gene sequence: CDR1 LNHNV, CDR2 YYDKDF (reference sequence). DNA for the CDR3: TGTGCCACCAGCAGAGATAGTGCGGGGGGGGCCAACGTCCTGACTTTC. Protein: CATSRDSAGGANVLTF.

The gene calls are TRBV4-1 and TRBJ1-3, with TRBD1 as a possible D gene (5 bases). V was shortened by 9 bases and J by 0 bases, with 12 bases between the two germline ends. CDR1 is MGHRA, CDR2 YSYEKL, per germline. The CDR3 sequence is 14 residues long. The CDR3 reads CARGPTLSGNTIYF. In nucleotides, the CDR3 is TGCGCCAGGGGGCCTACCCTCTCTGGAAACACCATATATTTT.

The rearrangement links TRBV27 to TRBJ1-4; 8 bases are a match to TRBD1. Germline lookup yields CDR1 MNHEY and CDR2 SMNVEV (reference sequence). J lost 10 bases, V lost 6 bases, and 13 bases had no gene match. The CDR3 contains 15 residues. CDR3 in DNA: TGTGCCAGCAGCCTATACGGACAGGGATCGGGAAAACTGTTTTTT. This sequence encodes CASSLYGQGSGKLFF.

In the case of this clone: The same CDR3 can be traced to other DNA sequences in this sample. The chain carries TRBV11-2 and TRBJ1-3; 7 bases line up with TRBD1. The V gene's germline CDR1 is SGHAT and CDR2 FQNNGV. V dropped 1 base and J dropped 4; count of bases not matched to a gene: 1. The CDR3 is 14 amino acids. CDR3 in amino acids: CASSLGQGGNTIYF. The DNA of the CDR3 is TGTGCCAGCAGCTTAGGACAGGGAGGAAACACCATATATTTT.

This chain uses TRBV10-1 with TRBJ1-2, with 10 bases matching TRBD1. The CDR3 runs to 15 residues. Germline-derived CDR1 and CDR2 are WNHNN and SYGVQD (reference sequence). V lost 3 bases to trimming and J lost 6 bases; unmatched junction nucleotides: 7. The CDR3 bases are TGCGCCAGCAGTGATTCGGACAGGGGGATTGATGGCTACACCTTC. This translates into CASSDSDRGIDGYTF.

The chain couples TRBV19 to TRBJ1-5; 8 bases are a match to TRBD1. V lost 3 bases and J lost 4; bases outside the gene matches: 5. This CDR3 has 15 amino acids. Germline loops: CDR1 LNHDA, CDR2 SQIVND (reference sequence). In nucleotides, the CDR3 is TGTGCCAGTAGTATTTCCAGGGGGCTAAATCAGCCCCAGCATTTT. As protein: CASSISRGLNQPQHF.

Here the CDR3 reads CASGRQSDSNQPQHF. The CDR3, as DNA: TGTGCCAGCGGTAGACAGTCCGATAGCAATCAGCCCCAGCATTTT. This chain uses TRBV6-5 with TRBJ1-5; a weak D match, TRBD1 (5 bases). Germline CDR1 and CDR2: MNHEY and SVGAGI. Between the trimmed V and J ends, which lost 8 bases and 0 bases, there was a span of 14 bases. CDR3 size: 15 residues.

J is TRBJ1-6 and V is TRBV9, with D perhaps TRBD1 (5 bases). Trimming removed 4 bases at V and 7 bases at J, with 15 bases between. The CDR3 runs 15 residues. Per the germline V gene, CDR1 is SGDLS and CDR2 is YYNGEE. Here the CDR3 reads CASSLTDKTNSPLHF. Written as DNA, the CDR3 is TGTGCCAGCAGCCTTACGGACAAAACGAATTCACCCCTCCACTTT. Full variable domain (missing parts from reference TRBV9 and TRBJ1-6): DSGVTQTPKHLITATGQRVTLRCSPRSGDLSVYWYQQSLDQGLQFLIQYYNGEERAKGNILERFSAQQFPDLHSELNLSSLELGDSALYFCASSLTDKTNSPLHFGNGTRLTVT.

The V and J genes are TRBV4-1 and TRBJ1-1; D possibly corresponds to TRBD1 (6 bases). There are 15 residues in the CDR3. Germline CDR1 reads MGHRA; CDR2 reads YSYEKL. Trimming removed 3 bases from V and 0 bases from J, with 11 bases in between. The DNA of the CDR3 is TGCGCCAGCAGCCAGGATCGGACAGTGAACACTGAAGCTTTCTTT. Translating it yields CASSQDRTVNTEAFF.

The CDR3 sequence: CASSLAQGISTEAFF. The CDR3 nucleotides read TGTGCCAGCAGCTTAGCACAGGGTATTTCCACTGAAGCTTTCTTT. This chain links TRBV7-2 with TRBJ1-1, with D maybe TRBD1 (6 bases). V lost 0 bases, J lost 4 bases, and 12 bases lay in between. The CDR3 spans 15 residues. The V gene's germline CDR1 is SGHTA and CDR2 FQGNSA. Variable domain in full (rest from reference TRBV7-2 and TRBJ1-1): GAGVSQSPSNKVTEKGKDVELRCDPISGHTALYWYRQSLGQGLEFLIYFQGNSAPDKSGLPSDRFSAERTGGSVSTLTIQRTQQEDSAVYLCASSLAQGISTEAFFGQGTRLTVV.

This clone was seen only a few times. J is TRBJ1-1 and V is TRBV4-1; TRBD1 agrees at 11 bases. Losses at the gene ends were 3 bases for V and 2 bases for J; bases not matched to a gene: 5. This CDR3 spans 16 amino acids. Germline-derived CDR1 and CDR2 are MGHRA and YSYEKL. For the CDR3, the DNA is TGCGCCAGCAGCCACGGACAGGGGGCAGGAAACACTGAAGCTTTCTTT. This encodes CASSHGQGAGNTEAFF.

The chain recombines TRBV7-8 with TRBJ1-6; a possible D gene is TRBD1 (5 bases). V lost 3 bases, J lost 7 bases, and 10 bases lay in between. CDR1 is SGHVS and CDR2 is FQNEAQ in the germline V gene. This CDR3 has 14 amino acids. CDR3 sequence reads: CASSFPPGNSPLHF. DNA for the CDR3: TGTGCCAGCAGCTTCCCCCCAGGGAATTCACCCCTCCACTTT. Supplemented by reference TRBV7-8 and TRBJ1-6, the full variable domain reads GAGVSQSPRYKVAKRGQDVALRCDPISGHVSLFWYQQALGQGPEFLTYFQNEAQLDKSGLPSDRFFAERPEGSVSTLKIQRTQQEDSAVYLCASSFPPGNSPLHFGNGTRLTVT.

J is TRBJ2-7 and V is TRBV27; 7 positions match TRBD2. Trimming at V came to 7 bases and at J to 2 bases, leaving 5 bases not matched to a gene. Germline lookup yields CDR1 MNHEY and CDR2 SMNVEV (reference sequence). CDR3 size: 13 residues. CDR3 in amino acids: CASKRAGAYEQYF. The DNA for the CDR3 is TGTGCCAGCAAACGTGCGGGGGCCTACGAGCAGTACTTC.

J is TRBJ1-1 and V is TRBV5-1, with 11 bases matching TRBD1. Germline V gene sequence: CDR1 SGHRS, CDR2 YFSETQ. The CDR3 has 15 amino acids. Trimming cost V 0 bases and J 5 bases; bases outside gene matches: 3. This CDR3 reads CASSLEDRGQTEAFF. CDR3 DNA: TGCGCCAGCAGCTTGGAGGACAGGGGGCAGACTGAAGCTTTCTTT.

The J gene is TRBJ1-6, the V gene TRBV7-2; TRBD1 might be the D (6 bases). This CDR3 spans 15 amino acids. Between the trimmed V and J ends, which lost 1 base and 9 bases, there was a span of 13 bases. The germline V gene encodes CDR1 SGHTA and CDR2 FQGNSA. The CDR3 loop reads CASSLDVGAASPLHF. CDR3 DNA sequence: TGTGCCAGCAGCTTAGATGTGGGGGCGGCTTCACCCCTCCACTTT.

The chain is built from TRBV10-2 and TRBJ1-1, with D maybe TRBD1 (6 bases). CDR1 is WSHSY and CDR2 is SAAADI in the germline V gene. This CDR3 has 13 residues. V lost 10 bases, J lost 0 bases, and 12 bases lay in between. CDR3 amino acids: CATRDTLNTEAFF. The CDR3 DNA follows: TGCGCCACCCGGGACACCCTGAACACTGAAGCTTTCTTT.

The genes are TRBV10-3 and TRBJ2-4; no clear D gene. The CDR3 runs 12 residues. The germline V gene has CDR1 ENHRY and CDR2 SYGVKD. Trimming cost V 2 bases and J 10 bases, with 9 bases left between them. DNA of the CDR3: TGTGCCATCAGTGAGACATTTGGGATTCAGTACTTC. Amino acid sequence: CAISETFGIQYF.

This chain connects TRBV24-1 to TRBJ2-7; no clear D gene. Per germline, CDR1 KGHDR and CDR2 SFDVKD. Deletions cut 9 bases from V and 0 bases from J, with 8 bases between. The CDR3 covers 12 residues. CDR3 protein: CATGTDSYEQYF. The CDR3 DNA reads TGTGCCACCGGAACAGACTCCTACGAGCAGTACTTC.

The CDR3, as DNA: TGTGCCAGCAGCTTAATGGGGAGAAGTTCCTCAGAGACCCAGTACTTC. Translating gives CASSLMGRSSSETQYF. The chain couples TRBV7-3 to TRBJ2-5; maybe TRBD2 (5 bases). The CDR3 spans 16 residues. Germline CDR1 reads SGHTA; CDR2 reads FQGTGA. The V end lost 1 base, the J end lost 4 bases, and 16 bases lay between the germline ends.